This T cell receptor (beta chain) comes out of a study of long-term antiretroviral therapy in people with HIV. At the survey level, the v3.0 immunoSEQ assay was run. Sequencing used immunoSEQ multiplex PCR; TCRdb keeps in-frame clones, though not all of them. Here the sample spans tens of thousands of clones, roughly 85% being singletons. About this clone: Its antigen is as yet unknown.

Whole-study findings and limits: Dating from the mid-2000s to the late 2010s, the blood was possibly obtained under older ART regimens.

The germline V gene encodes CDR1 SNHLY and CDR2 FYNNEI. V was trimmed by 8 bases and J by 4 bases, leaving 14 bases between them. This CDR3 has 13 residues. The sample was unsorted PBMCs, taken 0.2 years after starting antiretroviral therapy. This TCR was recovered from a woman in her 30s with HIV. This rearrangement joins TRBV2 to TRBJ1-1; D is possibly TRBD1 (5 bases). The CDR3 reads CASGAGSITEAFF. CDR3 DNA sequence: TGTGCCAGCGGGGCTGGAAGTATCACTGAAGCTTTCTTT. The complete variable domain, with remaining parts taken from reference TRBV2 and TRBJ1-1, reads EPEVTQTPSHQVTQMGQEVILRCVPISNHLYFYWYRQILGQKVEFLVSFYNNEISEKSEIFDDQFSVERPDGSNFTLKIRSTKLEDSAMYFCASGAGSITEAFFGQGTRLTVV.